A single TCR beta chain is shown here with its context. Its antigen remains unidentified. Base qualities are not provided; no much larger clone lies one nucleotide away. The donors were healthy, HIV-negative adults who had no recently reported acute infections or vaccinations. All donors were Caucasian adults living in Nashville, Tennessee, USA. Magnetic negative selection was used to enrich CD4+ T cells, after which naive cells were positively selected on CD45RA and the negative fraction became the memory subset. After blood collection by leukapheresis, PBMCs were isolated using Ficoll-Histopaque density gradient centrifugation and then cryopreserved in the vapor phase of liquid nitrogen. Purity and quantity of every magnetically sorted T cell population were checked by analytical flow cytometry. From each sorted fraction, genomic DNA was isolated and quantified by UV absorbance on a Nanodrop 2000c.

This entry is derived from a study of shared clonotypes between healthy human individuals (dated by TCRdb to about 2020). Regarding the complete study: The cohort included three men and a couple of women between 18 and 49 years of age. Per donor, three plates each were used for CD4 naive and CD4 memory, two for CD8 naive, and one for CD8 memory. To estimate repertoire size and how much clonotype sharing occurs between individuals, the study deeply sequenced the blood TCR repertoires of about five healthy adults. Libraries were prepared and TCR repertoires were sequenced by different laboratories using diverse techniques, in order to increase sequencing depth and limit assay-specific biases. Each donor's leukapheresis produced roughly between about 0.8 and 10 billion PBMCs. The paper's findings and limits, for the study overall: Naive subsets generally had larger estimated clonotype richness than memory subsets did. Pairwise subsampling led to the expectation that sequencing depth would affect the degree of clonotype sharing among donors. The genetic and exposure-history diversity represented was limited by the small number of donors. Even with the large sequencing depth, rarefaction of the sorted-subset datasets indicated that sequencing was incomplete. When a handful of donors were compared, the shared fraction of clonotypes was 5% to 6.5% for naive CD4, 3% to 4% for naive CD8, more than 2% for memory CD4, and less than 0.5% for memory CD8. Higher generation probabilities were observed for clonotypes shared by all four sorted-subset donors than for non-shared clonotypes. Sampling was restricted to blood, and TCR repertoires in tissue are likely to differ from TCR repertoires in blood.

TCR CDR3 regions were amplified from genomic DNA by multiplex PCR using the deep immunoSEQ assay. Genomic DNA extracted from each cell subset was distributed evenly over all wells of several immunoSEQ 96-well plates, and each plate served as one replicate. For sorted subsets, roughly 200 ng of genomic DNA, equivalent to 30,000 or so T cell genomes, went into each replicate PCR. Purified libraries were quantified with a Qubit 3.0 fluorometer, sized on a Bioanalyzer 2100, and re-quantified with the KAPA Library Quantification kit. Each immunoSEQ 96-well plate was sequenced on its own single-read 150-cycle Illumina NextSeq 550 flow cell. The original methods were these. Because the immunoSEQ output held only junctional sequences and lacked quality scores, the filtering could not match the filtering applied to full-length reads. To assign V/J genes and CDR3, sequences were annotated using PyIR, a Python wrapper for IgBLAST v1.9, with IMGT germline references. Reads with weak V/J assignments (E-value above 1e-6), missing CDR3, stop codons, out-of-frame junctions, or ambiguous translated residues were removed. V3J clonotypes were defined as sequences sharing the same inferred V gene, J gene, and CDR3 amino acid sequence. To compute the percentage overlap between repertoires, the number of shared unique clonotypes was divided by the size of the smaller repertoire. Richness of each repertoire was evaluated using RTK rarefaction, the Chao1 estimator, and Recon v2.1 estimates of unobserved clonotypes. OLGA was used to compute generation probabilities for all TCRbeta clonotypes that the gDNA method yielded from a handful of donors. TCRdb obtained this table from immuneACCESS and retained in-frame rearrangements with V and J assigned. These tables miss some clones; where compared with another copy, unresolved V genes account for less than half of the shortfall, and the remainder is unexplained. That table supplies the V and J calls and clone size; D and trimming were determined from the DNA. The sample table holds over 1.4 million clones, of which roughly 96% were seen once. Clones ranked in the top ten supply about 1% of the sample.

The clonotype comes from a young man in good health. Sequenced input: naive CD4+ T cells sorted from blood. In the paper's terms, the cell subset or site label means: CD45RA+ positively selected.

The CDR3 corresponds to CASSMLSGANVLTF. The base sequence is TGTGCCAGTAGTATGCTCTCTGGGGCCAACGTCCTGACTTTC. The rearrangement combines TRBV19 with TRBJ2-6, with the D gene not confidently named. CDR3 length: 14 amino acids, cysteine to phenylalanine. The CDR3 DNA has 42 bases and is translated from base 1. CDR1 LNHDA and CDR2 SQIVND are derived from the germline V gene (reference sequence). At the junction V is shortened by 3 bases and J by 0 bases, with 3 bases in between.